The TCR beta chain under discussion was sequenced for a study of T-cell reconstitution after alpha-beta-depleted transplantation in children. Findings of the study overall: For some patients, TCRbeta diversity was high at day 60 because of recipient T cells and thymic progenitors that survived. As was reported, about two months after transplant, alpha-beta T cells came from several hundred expanded graft clones. Most T-cell counts and diversity one year after the transplant came from T cells that were newly produced.

Unique molecular identifiers were used to barcode this TCRbeta library. Each CDR3 protein gets one entry after TCRdb re-called the PCR reads with MiXCR. This table has roughly 570,000 distinct CDR3 sequences, about a quarter appearing once. This clonotype was recorded a few times. The antigen remains undetermined. The germline V and J ends were trimmed by 5 bases and 0 bases, with 17 bases remaining between them. The CDR3 length is 16 residues. Germline CDR1 reads SGHAT; CDR2 reads FQNNGV. This receptor was identified in a boy younger than two with Wiskott-Aldrich syndrome, due to receive a stem cell transplant. This specimen was PBMCs, taken before TCRalphabeta/CD19-depleted stem cell transplant. The J gene is TRBJ2-7, the V gene TRBV11-2; D might be TRBD2 (5 bases). The CDR3 region is CASSLHYGEISYEQYF. CDR3 coding DNA: TGTGCCAGCAGCCTACATTACGGGGAGATCTCCTACGAGCAGTACTTC.